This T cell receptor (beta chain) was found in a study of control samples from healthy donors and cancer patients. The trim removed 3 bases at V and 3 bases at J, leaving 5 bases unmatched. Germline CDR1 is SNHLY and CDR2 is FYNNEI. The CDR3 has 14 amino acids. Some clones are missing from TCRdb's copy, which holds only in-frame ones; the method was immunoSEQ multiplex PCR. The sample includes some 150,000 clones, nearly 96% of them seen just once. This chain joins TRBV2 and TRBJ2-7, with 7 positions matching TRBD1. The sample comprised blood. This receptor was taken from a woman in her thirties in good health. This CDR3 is CASSESGQRYEQYF. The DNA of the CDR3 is TGTGCCAGCAGTGAGTCGGGACAGCGCTACGAGCAGTACTTC.